These 7 T cell receptor beta chains came from one sample sequenced in a study of T cell responses to AZD1222 COVID-19 vaccine. Produced via immunoSEQ multiplex PCR; TCRdb's table is partial and in-frame only. The table has about 150,000 clones, 80% to 95% seen once. The specimen was peripheral blood, collected 28 days after the second AZD1222 dose. Receptors were obtained from an adult who received the AZD1222 COVID-19 vaccine.

The chain has TRBV3-1 (or the pseudogene TRBV3-2) and TRBJ1-1, with 7 bases that match TRBD1. The germline V gene encodes CDR1 LGHDT and CDR2 YNNKEL (reference sequence). The CDR3 consists of 13 residues. J was trimmed by 2 bases and V by 5 bases; bases with no gene match: 2. The CDR3 bases are TGTGCCAGCAGCAGGGACAGCAACACTGAAGCTTTCTTT. This sequence encodes CASSRDSNTEAFF.

On this clone: Other DNA variants within this sample encode the same CDR3. The rearrangement uses TRBV19 and TRBJ2-1; maybe TRBD1 (6 bases). Germline-derived CDR1 and CDR2 are LNHDA and SQIVND (reference sequence). The CDR3 runs to 15 residues. V lost 6 bases and J lost 0, with 12 bases in between. The chain's CDR3 is CASSPDRSSYNEQFF. CDR3 nucleotides: TGTGCCAGTAGCCCCGACAGGAGCTCCTACAATGAGCAGTTCTTC.

The chain recombines TRBV28 with TRBJ1-1; D unclear. CDR1 MDHEN and CDR2 SYDVKM come from the germline V gene. CDR3 length: 11 amino acids. The V end lost 5 bases, the J end lost 5 bases, and 6 bases lay between the germline ends. CDR3 loop: CASSLKTEAFF. For the CDR3, the DNA is TGTGCCAGCAGTCTAAAAACTGAAGCTTTCTTT.

CDR3 residues: CASSESGGAGQPQHF. Here the CDR3 DNA reads TGCGCCAGCAGTGAGTCTGGGGGCGCCGGACAGCCCCAGCATTTT. The gene calls are TRBV10-2 and TRBJ1-5; a weak D match, TRBD1 (6 bases). Germline V gives CDR1 WSHSY, CDR2 SAAADI. CDR3 length: 15 residues. Trimming pared 0 bases from V and 7 bases from J, leaving 13 bases between.

The chain couples TRBV13 to TRBJ2-5; perhaps TRBD1 as D (6 bases). Germline lookup yields CDR1 PRHDT and CDR2 FYEKMQ (reference sequence). V lost 5 bases to trimming and J lost 4 bases, with 20 bases between them. This CDR3 has 16 residues. CDR3 residues: CASSGRQAERGETQYF. In nucleotides, the CDR3 is TGTGCCAGCAGCGGTAGACAGGCTGAGAGGGGAGAGACCCAGTACTTC. Supplemented by reference TRBV13 and TRBJ2-5, the full variable domain reads AAGVIQSPRHLIKEKRETATLKCYPIPRHDTVYWYQQGPGQDPQFLISFYEKMQSDKGSIPDRFSAQQFSDYHSELNMSSLELGDSALYFCASSGRQAERGETQYFGPGTRLLVL.

The V gene is TRBV7-9, the J gene TRBJ1-1; D possibly corresponds to TRBD1 (6 bases). The CDR3 spans 14 residues. Trimming pared 5 bases from V and 1 base from J, leaving 11 bases between. The germline V gene encodes CDR1 SEHNR and CDR2 FQNEAQ (reference sequence). CDR3 DNA: TGTGCCAGCAGCACCTCGACAGGGAACACTGAAGCTTTCTTT. This codes for CASSTSTGNTEAFF. Based on the CDR3 plus reference TRBV7-9 and TRBJ1-1, the full variable domain is DTGVSQNPRHKITKRGQNVTFRCDPISEHNRLYWYRQTLGQGPEFLTYFQNEAQLEKSRLLSDRFSAERPKGSFSTLEIQRTEQGDSAMYLCASSTSTGNTEAFFGQGTRLTVV.

This clone was found once. The CDR3 reads CASPHRPGLRIVDTQYF. CDR3 bases: TGCGCCAGCCCCCACCGACCGGGACTCCGAATAGTGGATACGCAGTATTTT. J is TRBJ2-3 and V is TRBV4-1, with D perhaps TRBD2 (6 bases). CDR3 size: 17 residues. In germline, CDR1 is MGHRA, CDR2 YSYEKL. V dropped 8 bases and J dropped 6 bases, with 27 bases sitting between them.